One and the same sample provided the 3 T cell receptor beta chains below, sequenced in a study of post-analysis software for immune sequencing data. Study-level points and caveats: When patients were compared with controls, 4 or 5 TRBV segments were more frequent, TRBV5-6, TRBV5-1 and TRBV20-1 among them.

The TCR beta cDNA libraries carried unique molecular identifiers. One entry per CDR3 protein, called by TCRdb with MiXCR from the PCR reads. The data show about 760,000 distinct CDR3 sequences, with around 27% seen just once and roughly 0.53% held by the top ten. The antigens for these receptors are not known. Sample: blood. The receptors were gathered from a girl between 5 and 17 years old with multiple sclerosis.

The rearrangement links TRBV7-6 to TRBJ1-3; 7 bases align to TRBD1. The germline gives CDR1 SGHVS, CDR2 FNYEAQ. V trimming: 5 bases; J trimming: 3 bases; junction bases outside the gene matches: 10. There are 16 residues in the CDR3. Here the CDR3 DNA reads TGTGCCAGCAGCCCGGATACAGGGGCTATTGGAAACACCATATATTTT. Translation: CASSPDTGAIGNTIYF.

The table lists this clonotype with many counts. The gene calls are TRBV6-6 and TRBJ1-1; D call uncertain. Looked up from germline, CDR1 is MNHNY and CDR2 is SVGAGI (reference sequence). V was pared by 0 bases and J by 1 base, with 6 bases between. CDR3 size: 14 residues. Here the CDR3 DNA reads TGTGCCAGCAGTTACTCGGGCGGGAACACTGAAGCTTTCTTT. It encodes CASSYSGGNTEAFF.

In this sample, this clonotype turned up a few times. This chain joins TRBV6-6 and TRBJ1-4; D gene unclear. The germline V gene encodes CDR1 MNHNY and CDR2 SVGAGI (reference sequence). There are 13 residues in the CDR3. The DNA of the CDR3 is TGTGCGGCCGCGGGTCCCCAAGGAGAAAAACTGTTTTTT. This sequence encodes CAAAGPQGEKLFF.